This T cell receptor beta chain was sequenced during a study of control samples from healthy donors and cancer patients. This CDR3 contains 13 residues. From germline, CDR1 is LNHDA and CDR2 SQIVND (reference sequence). V was trimmed by 3 bases and J by 1 base, leaving 6 bases between them. The data were produced by immunoSEQ multiplex PCR, yet TCRdb's version contains in-frame clones alone and is incomplete. The sample shows around 110,000 clones, approximately 90% of them seen only once. This clonotype was sampled from a woman aged 70-85 years in good health. Sample: blood. The genes are TRBV19 and TRBJ1-1; D uncertain. For the CDR3, the DNA is TGTGCCAGTAGTATTCGGGGGAACACTGAAGCTTTCTTT. Encoded protein: CASSIRGNTEAFF.